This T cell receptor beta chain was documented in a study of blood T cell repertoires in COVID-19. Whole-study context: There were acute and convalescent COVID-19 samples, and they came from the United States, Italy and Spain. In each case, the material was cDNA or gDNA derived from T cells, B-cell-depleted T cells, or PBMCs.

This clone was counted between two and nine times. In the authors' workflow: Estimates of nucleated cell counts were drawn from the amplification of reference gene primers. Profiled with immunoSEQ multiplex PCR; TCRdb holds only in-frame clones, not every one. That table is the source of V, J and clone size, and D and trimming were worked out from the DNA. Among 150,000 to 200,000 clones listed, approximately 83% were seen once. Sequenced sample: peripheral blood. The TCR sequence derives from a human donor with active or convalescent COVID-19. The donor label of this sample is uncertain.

As DNA, the CDR3 is TGTGCCAGCAGGTCCGGGGATACGCAGTATTTT. This encodes CASRSGDTQYF. The chain uses TRBV6-5 and TRBJ2-3; D call uncertain. The CDR3 is 11 residues long. The V gene's germline CDR1 is MNHEY and CDR2 SVGAGI. The V end lost 6 bases, the J end lost 6 bases, and 7 bases lay between the germline ends.